This TCR beta chain stems from a study of blood T cell repertoires in COVID-19. CDR3 length equals 13 residues. The germline gives CDR1 SNHLY, CDR2 FYNNEI. V was trimmed by 7 bases and J by 2 bases, leaving 10 bases between them. TCRdb's copy holds only in-frame clones and misses some; the assay was immunoSEQ multiplex PCR. The sample carries some 85,000 clones, approximately 80% recorded once. The specimen was peripheral blood. The chain joins TRBV2 to TRBJ2-3, with a tentative D call TRBD2 (5 bases). The receptor was isolated from a human donor in a cohort sampled during active COVID-19. The CDR3 sequence: CASKRDFTDTQYF. CDR3 coding DNA: TGTGCCAGCAAACGGGATTTCACAGATACGCAGTATTTT. The variable domain in full, completed from reference TRBV2 and TRBJ2-3, reads EPEVTQTPSHQVTQMGQEVILRCVPISNHLYFYWYRQILGQKVEFLVSFYNNEISEKSEIFDDQFSVERPDGSNFTLKIRSTKLEDSAMYFCASKRDFTDTQYFGPGTRLTVL.